Each of the 30 T cell receptor beta chains below was sequenced from the same sample in a study of spatial heterogeneity in lung cancer (dated by TCRdb to between 2017 and 2020). The sample's time point label, decoded: sample taken at primary tumor resection. For TCR sequencing, whole RNA was extracted from tumor and nontumor lung tissue, or from cryopreserved PBMC samples, and no cell sorting was done. To prepare the library, 5' RACE was applied. Sequencing took place on a NextSeq 500. Starting from the raw public reads, TCRdb applied fastp trimming at Q25, assembled clones with MiXCR and retained in-frame beta chains. Entries that share a CDR3 protein sequence are merged under the most common genes and DNA. In this sample the table shows approximately 3,300 distinct CDR3 sequences, roughly 29% of which occur a single time. The ten biggest clones cover about 40% of the sample. The starting material was PBMCs, obtained at surgery. Every receptor here comes from a female donor with early-stage non-small cell lung cancer.

Concerning this clonotype: This beta chain was picked up by a library intended for alpha chains and is off target, so its count carries little meaning. The chain uses TRBV6-5 and TRBJ2-7; D may be TRBD2 (5 bases). The CDR3 has 14 amino acids. CDR1 is MNHEY and CDR2 is SVGAGI in the germline V gene. V was trimmed by 5 bases and J by 2 bases, leaving 13 bases between them. The DNA for the CDR3 is TGTGCCAGCAGTACGGTGAGGGTCCCCTACGAGCAGTACTTC. It is translated as CASSTVRVPYEQYF.

This clonotype is deemed large (0.1 to 1%). As an off-target read in a library built for alpha chains, this beta chain has a frequency of little significance. V usage is TRBV11-2 and J usage is TRBJ2-5; D is possibly TRBD1 (5 bases). CDR1 and CDR2 from the germline V gene are SGHAT and FQNNGV. The V and J ends lost 1 base and 1 base respectively, with 7 bases between them. CDR3 size: 14 residues. This CDR3 is CASSLVTVQETQYF. The CDR3, as DNA: TGTGCCAGCAGCTTAGTGACAGTCCAAGAGACCCAGTACTTC.

Concerning this clonotype: This beta chain lies outside the target of a library built for alpha chains; its clone size means little. The chain combines TRBV20-1 with TRBJ2-1; 11 nucleotides line up with TRBD2. V lost 6 bases, J lost 0 bases, and 4 bases stayed unmatched. Germline loops: CDR1 DFQATT, CDR2 SNEGSKA (reference sequence). This CDR3 region has 15 residues. The CDR3 spells CSARTSGHSYNEQFF. The CDR3 nucleotides are TGCAGTGCGAGGACTAGCGGGCACTCCTACAATGAGCAGTTCTTC.

A remark on this clonotype: This beta chain is an off-target read within a library intended for alpha chains, so its frequency means little. The chain joins TRBV7-2 to TRBJ2-2; 10 bases fit TRBD2. V lost 5 bases, J lost 5 bases, and 5 bases stayed unmatched. The germline V gene has CDR1 SGHTA and CDR2 FQGNSA. The CDR3 is made up of 15 amino acids. CDR3 in DNA: TGTGCCAGCAGCCGCGGACTAGCGGATACCGGGGAGCTGTTTTTT. It specifies CASSRGLADTGELFF.

Concerning this clonotype: Within a library made for alpha chains, this beta chain is off target, and its count is uninformative. The chain carries TRBV10-3 and TRBJ2-2, with D possibly being TRBD2 (6 bases). The CDR3 totals 14 residues. Per germline, CDR1 ENHRY and CDR2 SYGVKD. With 6 bases removed from V and 6 bases from J, the gap between germline ends came to 14 bases. Here the CDR3 DNA reads TGTGCCATCAGGGACGGGAGAGCGGCCGGGGAGCTGTTTTTT. It yields the protein CAIRDGRAAGELFF.

As for this clonotype: This beta chain is a stray sequence in a library constructed for alpha chains; its clone size is not meaningful. The chain combines TRBV7-9 with TRBJ2-5; perhaps TRBD1 as D (5 bases). This CDR3 has 14 residues. CDR1 and CDR2 (germline): SEHNR, FQNEAQ (reference sequence). The V gene lost 4 bases and the J gene lost 5 bases, with 14 bases spanning the gap. The CDR3 is CASSYTSGRETQYF. CDR3 nucleotides: TGTGCCAGCAGCTACACATCAGGGCGGGAGACCCAGTACTTC.

In its sample, this clonotype was seen a few times. This beta chain is off target for a library built for alpha chains, so its abundance means little. The chain has TRBV20-1 and TRBJ2-3; 9 positions agree with TRBD2. Trimming took 8 bases from V and 4 from J; bases not matched to a gene: 10. The germline gives CDR1 DFQATT, CDR2 SNEGSKA (reference sequence). CDR3 length equals 14 residues. The CDR3, as DNA: TGCAGTACCCTAGGCGGGAGGGCGTCAGATACGCAGTATTTT. This encodes CSTLGGRASDTQYF.

Points on this clonotype: In a library made to pick up alpha chains, this beta chain is a stray read with a size that means little. The chain combines TRBV24-1 with TRBJ2-7; 10 bases fit TRBD2. V trimming: 3 bases; J trimming: 5 bases; junction bases outside the gene matches: 6. The CDR3 consists of 15 residues. Germline V gene data show CDR1 as KGHDR and CDR2 as SFDVKD. CDR3 DNA sequence: TGTGCCACCAGTGATCACAGCGGGAGGGCCCACGAGCAGTACTTC. Residues: CATSDHSGRAHEQYF.

This clonotype was seen a few times. This beta chain was picked up by a library intended for alpha chains and is off target, so its count carries little meaning. The chain joins TRBV6-5 to TRBJ2-5, with 7 bases lining up with TRBD1. J lost 0 bases, V lost 0 bases, and 4 bases had no gene match. The CDR3 has 16 residues. In germline, CDR1 is MNHEY, CDR2 SVGAGI. CDR3 in DNA: TGTGCCAGCAGTTACTCGAAGGGGACAGACCAAGAGACCCAGTACTTC. Its translation is CASSYSKGTDQETQYF.

This clonotype showed up just a few times. This beta chain was picked up by a library intended for alpha chains and is off target, so its count carries little meaning. The rearrangement joins TRBV28 to TRBJ2-1; 10 bases agree with TRBD2. Germline V CDR1 and CDR2: MDHEN, SYDVKM. The length of the CDR3 is 19 residues. J was trimmed by 4 bases and V by 4 bases; bases with no gene match: 16. The CDR3 nucleotides read TGTGCCAGCAGTTCCTCCATTCTGAGACTAGCGGGCATATACAATGAGCAGTTCTTC. Its protein is CASSSSILRLAGIYNEQFF.

A note on this clonotype: A library made for alpha chains picked up this beta chain off target, so its size means little. This chain connects TRBV5-1 to TRBJ2-2; D may be TRBD1 or TRBD2 (5 bases each). The CDR3 runs to 14 residues. The V and J ends lost 4 bases and 7 bases respectively, with 14 bases between them. Germline loops: CDR1 SGHRS, CDR2 YFSETQ. CDR3 protein: CASSPGTNHGELFF. The CDR3 DNA reads TGCGCCAGCAGCCCTGGGACGAATCACGGGGAGCTGTTTTTT.

To note about this clonotype: For a library built for alpha chains, this beta chain is a stray read; little rests on its size. The chain has TRBV29-1 and TRBJ2-3; D call uncertain. The length of the CDR3 is 10 residues. Trimming removed 6 bases from V and 6 bases from J, with 7 bases in between. CDR1 is SQVTM, CDR2 ANQGSEA, per germline. DNA for the CDR3: TGCAGCGTCCGTATCGATACGCAGTATTTT. Protein: CSVRIDTQYF.

This clonotype was detected a few times. The size of this beta chain means little, since it is a stray read in a library made for alpha chains. The chain employs TRBV2 and TRBJ1-4; D unclear. The length of the CDR3 is 12 residues. V was trimmed by 5 bases and J by 8 bases, leaving 9 bases between them. Per the germline V gene, CDR1 is SNHLY and CDR2 is FYNNEI. In DNA form, the CDR3 reads TGTGCCAGCAGTAGGTCTGGGGAAAAACTGTTTTTT. Translating it yields CASSRSGEKLFF.

There are a few counts of this clonotype. This beta chain represents an off-target read in a library built for alpha chains; its size is of limited meaning. The chain is built from TRBV4-3 and TRBJ2-2; no clear D. This CDR3 is 18 amino acids long. Trimming took 0 bases from V and 5 from J, leaving 19 bases between them. Germline lookup yields CDR1 LGHNA and CDR2 YSLEER. For the CDR3, the DNA is TGCGCCAGCAGCCAAGACCTAGGCCTGGGTAGTAGGACCGGGGAGCTGTTTTTT. Its protein is CASSQDLGLGSRTGELFF.

As regards this clonotype: For a library built for alpha chains, this beta chain is a stray read; little rests on its size. J is TRBJ2-7 and V is TRBV6-5; no definite D call. Trimming took off 6 bases at V and 3 bases at J, with 12 bases between the two ends. The CDR3 runs to 13 residues. In germline, CDR1 is MNHEY, CDR2 SVGAGI. The CDR3, as DNA: TGTGCCAGCAGACGGAACCTTCACTACGAGCAGTACGTC. This gives the protein CASRRNLHYEQYV.

A note on this clonotype: This beta chain is an unintended read in a library built for alpha chains; its size means little. The V and J genes are TRBV20-1 and TRBJ1-2, with D hard to call. Trimming pared 4 bases from V and 2 bases from J, leaving 8 bases between. The CDR3 extends over 12 amino acids. Germline V lookup: CDR1 DFQATT, CDR2 SNEGSKA (reference sequence). CDR3 nucleotide sequence: TGCAGTGCTATTGAGGGAAACTATGGCTACACCTTC. Protein product: CSAIEGNYGYTF.

For this clonotype: With the library built for alpha chains, this beta chain is off target and its frequency is not meaningful. The CDR3 protein is CSATAPPVASSYNEQFF. The CDR3 nucleotides are TGCAGTGCTACAGCCCCACCCGTGGCCAGCTCCTACAATGAGCAGTTCTTC. The genes are TRBV20-1 and TRBJ2-1; D unclear. Germline V CDR1 and CDR2: DFQATT, SNEGSKA (reference sequence). The CDR3 has 17 amino acids. Trimming shortened V by 4 bases and J by 0 bases, and 19 bases separated the two germline ends.

This clonotype was found a few times. As an off-target read in a library built for alpha chains, this beta chain has a frequency of little significance. The rearrangement links TRBV28 to TRBJ2-1; D not resolved. CDR1 is MDHEN, CDR2 SYDVKM, per germline. V was shortened by 5 bases and J by 0 bases, with 14 bases between the two germline ends. There are 16 residues in the CDR3. CDR3 loop: CASSPATASSYNEQFF. CDR3 nucleotide sequence: TGTGCCAGCAGTCCGGCCACTGCAAGCTCCTACAATGAGCAGTTCTTC.

A note on this clonotype: This beta chain slipped into a library made for alpha chains as a stray read, so its size is not meaningful. The CDR3 bases are TGTGCCAGCAGCTTCAGTCCGGGGACCCAGTACTTC. Translation: CASSFSPGTQYF. This chain connects TRBV5-6 to TRBJ2-5; D call uncertain. V was clipped by 2 bases and J by 7 bases, with 9 bases between them. Germline CDR1 is SGHDT and CDR2 is YYEEEE. The CDR3 covers 12 residues.

This clonotype was seen only a few times. Because this beta chain is a stray read in a library intended to capture alpha chains, its abundance should not be given much weight. This chain connects TRBV7-9 to TRBJ2-7, with D possibly TRBD1 on 5 matching bases. The ends were cut back, 0 bases at V and 5 bases at J, with 17 bases in the middle. The CDR3 is 16 residues long. The germline gives CDR1 SEHNR, CDR2 FQNEAQ (reference sequence). The chain's CDR3 is CASSLAVGQGNNEQYF. CDR3 bases: TGTGCCAGCAGCTTAGCTGTGGGGCAGGGTAATAACGAGCAGTACTTC.

As to this clonotype: This beta chain is an unintended read in a library built for alpha chains; its size means little. V usage is TRBV11-2 and J usage is TRBJ2-1; D not certain. V shed 3 bases and J shed 5 bases, with 17 bases lying between them. This CDR3 contains 16 residues. CDR1 and CDR2 (germline): SGHAT, FQNNGV. CDR3 region: CASSLGVRRVHNEQFF. CDR3 bases: TGTGCCAGCAGCTTGGGCGTCCGACGCGTCCACAATGAGCAGTTCTTC.

There are a few counts of this clonotype. This beta chain slipped into a library made for alpha chains as a stray read, so its size is not meaningful. The chain carries TRBV20-1 and TRBJ2-7, with 7 bases identical to TRBD1. Germline values: CDR1 DFQATT, CDR2 SNEGSKA (reference sequence). The CDR3 length is 14 residues. V lost 6 bases and J lost 0; bases outside the gene matches: 8. CDR3 nucleotide sequence: TGCAGTGCCAAGGGACAGTCTTTCTCCTACGAGCAGTACTTC. Translating gives CSAKGQSFSYEQYF.

In its sample, this clonotype is medium-sized. Because the library targeted alpha chains, this beta chain is an off-target read whose size means little. J is TRBJ2-1 and V is TRBV6-6; TRBD2 agrees at 12 bases. Germline CDR1 and CDR2: MNHNY and SVGAGI (reference sequence). This CDR3 contains 14 residues. Trimming cost V 7 bases and J 4 bases; bases outside gene matches: 2. CDR3 protein: CASTGLAGYNEQFF. CDR3 DNA: TGTGCCAGCACCGGACTAGCGGGGTACAATGAGCAGTTCTTC.

This clonotype was observed once. Being off target in a library aimed at alpha chains, this beta chain has a size of little meaning. The chain carries TRBV4-1 and TRBJ2-1, with 8 bases matching TRBD2. Germline V gives CDR1 MGHRA, CDR2 YSYEKL. The CDR3 has 16 residues. V was pared by 0 bases and J by 9 bases, with 10 bases of the junction left unmatched. The CDR3 region is CASSQEVSGGPGEQFF. The CDR3 bases are TGCGCCAGCAGCCAAGAGGTCTCGGGAGGGCCCGGTGAGCAGTTCTTC.

This clonotype was seen more than once but under ten times. This beta chain was picked up by a library intended for alpha chains and is off target, so its count carries little meaning. The J gene is TRBJ2-3, the V gene TRBV12-3 or TRBV12-4, with TRBD2 matching over 11 bases. The CDR3 is 15 amino acids. Trimming at V came to 5 bases and at J to 6 bases, leaving 7 bases not matched to a gene. The CDR3 coding sequence is TGTGCCAGCAGTGCAACTAGCGGGGGATCGGATACGCAGTATTTT. As protein: CASSATSGGSDTQYF.

A remark on this clonotype: A library made for alpha chains picked up this beta chain off target, so its size means little. The V and J genes are TRBV5-6 and TRBJ2-2; the D gene is possibly TRBD2 (5 bases). V gave up 0 bases and J gave up 4 bases, with 13 bases separating them. Germline loops: CDR1 SGHDT, CDR2 YYEEEE. CDR3 length: 16 residues. The CDR3 sequence: CASSLVGGAGTGELFF. The CDR3 nucleotides are TGTGCCAGCAGCTTGGTCGGCGGCGCGGGCACCGGGGAGCTGTTTTTT.

Points on this clonotype: This beta chain was picked up by a library intended for alpha chains and is off target, so its count carries little meaning. The rearrangement links TRBV20-1 to TRBJ2-4, with 7 bases that match TRBD2. V shed 0 bases, J shed 7 bases, and the junction held 9 bases outside the gene matches. Germline V gives CDR1 DFQATT, CDR2 SNEGSKA (reference sequence). The CDR3 runs 15 residues. In nucleotides, the CDR3 is TGCAGTGCTAGAGACCGCCCCAGCGGGAAGAACATTCAGTACTTC. Translation: CSARDRPSGKNIQYF.

Note on this clonotype: This beta chain came through as a stray read in a library set up for alpha chains, and its size says little. V gene TRBV24-1 combines with J gene TRBJ2-2, with a tentative D call TRBD1 (7 bases). The CDR3 is made up of 15 amino acids. Germline CDR1 and CDR2: KGHDR and SFDVKD. The V gene lost 2 bases and the J gene lost 5 bases, with 11 bases spanning the gap. CDR3 coding DNA: TGTGCCACCAGTGATTGGAGGGGGCGGACCGGGGAGCTGTTTTTT. The encoded protein is CATSDWRGRTGELFF.

Regarding this clonotype: Since the library was made to target alpha chains, this beta chain is a stray read and its abundance is not meaningful. This sequence joins TRBV19 and TRBJ1-1, with a possible D match to TRBD1 (6 bases). Germline V gives CDR1 LNHDA, CDR2 SQIVND (reference sequence). V was pared by 4 bases and J by 6 bases, with 15 bases between. The CDR3 runs 14 residues. The CDR3 is CASSTQIQGPEAFF. Written as DNA, the CDR3 is TGTGCCAGTAGTACTCAAATACAGGGACCTGAAGCTTTCTTT.

For this clonotype: Found in a library prepared for alpha chains, this beta chain is an off-target read, and its abundance has little meaning. V and J are TRBV7-9 and TRBJ2-3; possibly TRBD1 or TRBD2 for D (5 bases each). Germline CDR1 reads SEHNR; CDR2 reads FQNEAQ (reference sequence). Trimming removed 5 bases at V and 7 bases at J, with 13 bases between. The CDR3 length is 13 residues. CDR3 loop: CASSGGRANTQYF. The CDR3 bases are TGTGCCAGCAGCGGGGGACGGGCGAATACGCAGTATTTT.